This TCR beta chain derives from a study of T cell clones after liver transplantation. Study at large: Patients counted as tolerant after at least one year off all immunosuppression, enzymes not exceeding twice normal. Draws occurred before transplant, before withdrawal, and after complete or failed withdrawal.

Sequencing used immunoSEQ multiplex PCR; TCRdb keeps in-frame clones, though not all of them. This table holds roughly 100,000 clones, about 88% found once. Germline V gene sequence: CDR1 SGHRS, CDR2 YFSETQ. Unmatched junction bases numbered 4, after V lost 5 bases and J lost 0 bases. The CDR3 has 15 residues. The TCR comes from a human patient who received a liver transplant. The graft donor may account for some of the T cells. The V gene is TRBV5-1, the J gene TRBJ2-2, with TRBD1 matching 7 bases. Sequenced material: CD4+ T cells from blood, taken around 48 months after liver transplant. CDR3 DNA: TGCGCCAGCAGAAGGGACAGTACGAACACCGGGGAGCTGTTTTTT. Protein product: CASRRDSTNTGELFF.